This is a list of T cell receptor beta chains from one sample in a study of cytotoxic CD8 clonotypes in ibrutinib-treated CLL. Clones were read by immunoSEQ multiplex PCR, and TCRdb kept only the in-frame ones, dropping some. The profile covers roughly 220,000 clones, with around 70% appearing a single time and 5.5% to 6% taken by the ten largest. Material: PBMCs, obtained after 12 months of ibrutinib treatment. The receptors originated from a human donor with chronic lymphocytic leukemia. Both conserved end residues are part of each CDR3. Fields, in order: V gene, J gene, D gene, clone size, CDR3 DNA, CDR3 protein. A D gene is named only where the DNA matches it firmly. The size entry is marked missing in some rows and otherwise reads once, few, many or a size class.

>TRBV6-4|TRBJ1-4|-|once
TGTGCCAGCAGTGAAGGACGGGCAACTAATGAAAAACTGTTTTTT
CASSEGRATNEKLFF
>TRBV6-1|TRBJ1-3|-|once
TGTGCCAGCAGTGTGGGCGGACGGAGAAGCTCTGGAAACACCATATATTTT
CASSVGGRRSSGNTIYF
>TRBV7-9|TRBJ1-2|TRBD1|few
TGTGCCAGCACAGGGGGACAACAGGGAGGTCGGCATGGAGGCTACACCTTC
CASTGGQQGGRHGGYTF
>TRBV18|TRBJ1-4|-|-
TGTGCCAGCTCACCACAGGGGTTGAGTGAAAAACTGTTTTTT
CASSPQGLSEKLFF
>TRBV2|TRBJ2-7|-|-
TGTGCCAGCAATCGGGACATCTCCTACGAGCAGTACTTC
CASNRDISYEQYF
>TRBV29-1|TRBJ2-3|TRBD1|-
TGCAGCGTGGGATCGACAGGGGGCTTGTCTAGCACAGATACGCAGTATTTT
CSVGSTGGLSSTDTQYF
>TRBV29-1|TRBJ2-2|TRBD2|-
TGCAGCGTGAGGCCGGGACTAGCGCCCGGGGAGCTGTTTTTT
CSVRPGLAPGELFF
>TRBV7-9|TRBJ2-7|TRBD2|-
TGTGCCAGCAGCCCCCCCGAGGCGGGAGGGGGCTCCTACGAGCAGTACTTC
CASSPPEAGGGSYEQYF
>TRBV5-1|TRBJ2-7|-|-
TGCGCCAGCAGCTTGACCAGGGCAGGCCTCTACGAGCAGTACTTC
CASSLTRAGLYEQYF
>TRBV7-3|TRBJ1-1|-|-
TGTGCCAGCAGCCCTTCCGTAGGGGGGGTGGCTTTCTTT
CASSPSVGGVAFF
>TRBV28|TRBJ2-1|-|-
TGTGCCAGCAGAGGGGAGAGCTCCTACAATGAGCAGTTCTTC
CASRGESSYNEQFF
>TRBV7-9|TRBJ1-2|-|few
TGTGCCAGCAGCTTAGTTCAGTCTAACTATGGCTACACCTTC
CASSLVQSNYGYTF
>TRBV4-3|TRBJ2-7|-|-
TGCGCCAGCAGCCAAGACGCTATCACCTACGAGCAGTACTTC
CASSQDAITYEQYF
>TRBV7-2|TRBJ1-1|-|-
TGTGCCAGCACCTATATCCGGAACACTGAAGCTTTCTTT
CASTYIRNTEAFF
>TRBV18|TRBJ2-2|-|-
TGTGCCAGCTCATTACAGGGAATCGCGAACACCGGGGAGCTGTTTTTT
CASSLQGIANTGELFF
>TRBV28|TRBJ2-7|TRBD1|few
TGTGCCAGCAGGGGGCCGGGACAGCATTCCACCTCTGGGCAGTACTTC
CASRGPGQHSTSGQYF
>TRBV6-5|TRBJ1-3|-|-
TGTGCCAGCAGGACGGACGGAGGGGGAAACACCATATATTTT
CASRTDGGGNTIYF
>TRBV18|TRBJ2-7|TRBD1|once
TGTGCCAGCTCACCCGGGACAGACTACGAGCAGTACTTC
CASSPGTDYEQYF
>TRBV19|TRBJ2-6|-|-
TGTGCCAGTAGTTTTACAGGGTCTGGGGCCAACGTCCTGACTTTC
CASSFTGSGANVLTF
>TRBV6-6|TRBJ2-5|-|once
TGTGCCAGCAGTTACGTGGGAACCCAGTACTTC
CASSYVGTQYF
>TRBV19|TRBJ1-1|-|-
TGTGCCAGTAGTGGTGGACGGTTAAACACTGAAGCTTTCTTT
CASSGGRLNTEAFF
>TRBV5-1|TRBJ1-6|-|-
TGCGCCAGCAGCTTGGAGGGTCCAAATTCACCCCTCCACTTT
CASSLEGPNSPLHF
>TRBV9|TRBJ1-2|TRBD1|few
TGTGCCAGCAGCGTAGAGACAGGGGCCATAGGTGGCTACACCTTC
CASSVETGAIGGYTF
>TRBV29-1|TRBJ2-7|-|-
TGCAGCGTTCGCAAGGGGATGGGGGCCTACGAGCAGTACTTC
CSVRKGMGAYEQYF
>TRBV5-6|TRBJ1-6|TRBD1|-
TGTGCCAGCAGGTTTACCCGGGACAGGGAGTATCGGGGTTCACCCCTCCACTTT
CASRFTRDREYRGSPLHF
>TRBV7-9|TRBJ2-5|-|-
TGTGCCAGCAGCTTATCCCAGGCCCCTACTACAGAGACCCAGTACTTC
CASSLSQAPTTETQYF
>TRBV2|TRBJ1-2|TRBD1|-
TGTGCCAGCAGTGAATGGGACAGGGGGATGAATGGCTACACCTTC
CASSEWDRGMNGYTF
>TRBV19|TRBJ2-1|-|-
TGTGCCAGTAGTATGGGTAGGGGTCGGGTCTACAATGAGCAGTTCTTC
CASSMGRGRVYNEQFF
>TRBV5-1|TRBJ1-5|-|few
TGCGCCAGCAGCTTGGACGGCAATCAGCCCCAGCATTTT
CASSLDGNQPQHF
>TRBV28|TRBJ1-1|-|-
TGTGCCAGCAGTTTGTTAGGGACCACTGAAGCTTTCTTT
CASSLLGTTEAFF
>TRBV18|TRBJ1-5|-|-
TGTGCCAGCTCACCACCCGGGGGGGCAGGTCAGCCCCAGCATTTT
CASSPPGGAGQPQHF
>TRBV5-4|TRBJ2-3|TRBD1|-
TGTGCCAGCAGCTTGCTTCGCACTACAGGGGCTCAAGGAGATACGCAGTATTTT
CASSLLRTTGAQGDTQYF
>TRBV19|TRBJ1-2|TRBD1|-
TGTGCCAGTGGGGACAGGGGGTACCGTAACTATGGCTACACCTTC
CASGDRGYRNYGYTF
>TRBV9|TRBJ2-7|-|-
TGTGCCAGCAGCGTAGGGACAGAAAGATACGAGCAGTACTTC
CASSVGTERYEQYF
>TRBV5-1|TRBJ2-7|TRBD2|-
TGCGCCAGCAGTTCTAGCGGGGAATACGAGCAGTACTTC
CASSSSGEYEQYF
>TRBV4-1|TRBJ2-1|-|-
TGCGCCAGCAGCCAAGCCAAGGCGGGGACCTACAATGAGCAGTTCTTC
CASSQAKAGTYNEQFF
>TRBV10-1|TRBJ2-5|-|-
TGCGCCAGCATGGTAGGGGACTACCAAGAGACCCAGTACTTC
CASMVGDYQETQYF
>TRBV6-5|TRBJ1-5|TRBD1|few
TGTGCCAGCAGTTACACCGGGACAGGGAATCAGCCCCAGCATTTT
CASSYTGTGNQPQHF
>TRBV5-1|TRBJ2-7|-|-
TGCGCCAGCAGCTTCGGGACATTATCCTACGAGCAGTACTTC
CASSFGTLSYEQYF
>TRBV5-4|TRBJ2-5|-|-
TGTGCCAGCAGCCTAGCCGGGACACAGTACCAAGAGACCCAGTACTTC
CASSLAGTQYQETQYF
>TRBV7-8|TRBJ1-2|-|few
TGTGCCAGCAGCGTGGGACATCGGGACTATGGCTACACCTTC
CASSVGHRDYGYTF
>TRBV28|TRBJ1-1|-|-
TGTGCCAGCAGACCGACAGGACCTGAAGCTTTCTTT
CASRPTGPEAFF
>TRBV29-1|TRBJ1-5|-|-
TGCAGCGTTCAAGAGAATAGCAATCAGCCCCAGCATTTT
CSVQENSNQPQHF
>TRBV10-2|TRBJ2-2|TRBD2|-
TGCGCCAGCAGTCAGACTAGCGGGGCCGCTGTTAGGATGTTTTTT
CASSQTSGAAVRMFF
>TRBV9|TRBJ2-1|TRBD2|-
TGTGCCAGCAGCGTTGGCGGGGGGGCCTCGTATAATGAGCAGTTCTTC
CASSVGGGASYNEQFF
>TRBV6-1|TRBJ1-3|TRBD1|-
TGTGCCAGCAGTGAAGTTGTGACAGGGGGGTCTGGAAACACCATATATTTT
CASSEVVTGGSGNTIYF
>TRBV7-9|TRBJ1-2|-|-
TGTGCCAGCAGCTTAGACAGGTTCTATGGCTACACCTTC
CASSLDRFYGYTF
>TRBV28|TRBJ1-1|-|-
TGTGCCAGCAGTTTAAACTGGGGCCGTCTGAACACTGAAGCTTTCTTT
CASSLNWGRLNTEAFF
>TRBV7-2|TRBJ2-7|TRBD2|-
TGTGCCAGCAGCTCCACCACGGGGCTAGCGGGATCGGGCGAGCAGTACTTC
CASSSTTGLAGSGEQYF
>TRBV7-2|TRBJ2-7|-|-
TGTGCCAGCAGCTTAGGGCGAGCCTACGAGCAGTACTTC
CASSLGRAYEQYF
>TRBV5-1|TRBJ2-7|-|few
TGCGCCAGCAGTTACCGACTGGGGGAACGGAACGAGCAGTACTTC
CASSYRLGERNEQYF
>TRBV9|TRBJ1-5|-|few
TGTGCCAGCAGCCGGAGGGACTCTATCCATCAGCCCCAGCATTTT
CASSRRDSIHQPQHF
>TRBV13|TRBJ2-7|-|-
TGTGCCAGCAGCTCTGGGACATGGCCGGTCGAGCAGTACTTC
CASSSGTWPVEQYF
>TRBV9|TRBJ2-5|-|-
TGTGCCAGCAGCGTAGGTGGGGTTGGGGCCCAGTACTTC
CASSVGGVGAQYF
>TRBV28|TRBJ2-7|-|-
TGTGCCAGCAGCCCAGCGGGTTACGAGCAGTACTTC
CASSPAGYEQYF